One and the same sample provided the 27 T cell receptor beta chains below, sequenced in a study of spatial heterogeneity in lung cancer. TCRdb reprocessed the 5' RACE reads via MiXCR and lists one record per CDR3 protein. The table has over 3,000 distinct CDR3 sequences, roughly 7.5% seen once; the top ten hold around 20%. Described time point: sample taken at primary tumor resection. Whole RNA came from tumor, nontumor lung or frozen PBMC and was sequenced without being sorted. Sequencing was performed on normal lung tissue next to the tumor, taken at surgery. The receptors were gathered from a male donor with early-stage non-small cell lung cancer.

By frequency in the sample, this clonotype is large. The chain recombines TRBV20-1 with TRBJ1-2, with D possibly being TRBD1 (6 bases). This CDR3 is built from 12 residues. V lost 4 bases, J lost 2 bases, and 8 bases lay in between. CDR1 and CDR2 from the germline V gene are DFQATT and SNEGSKA (reference sequence). The CDR3 sequence is CSATDRNYGYTF. CDR3 in DNA: TGCAGTGCTACAGACAGGAACTATGGCTACACCTTC.

Within the sample, this clonotype is medium-sized. The V call is TRBV7-2, the J call TRBJ1-1; D not resolved. The germline V and J ends were trimmed by 1 base and 1 base, with 10 bases remaining between them. This CDR3 has 15 residues. Germline assignment: CDR1 SGHTA and CDR2 FQGNSA. As DNA, the CDR3 is TGTGCCAGCAGCTTAGAAGCTCGGCCGAACACTGAAGCTTTCTTT. This gives the protein CASSLEARPNTEAFF.

Within the sample, this clonotype is medium-sized. The chain couples TRBV18 to TRBJ2-6, with a tentative D call TRBD1 (7 bases). V lost 3 bases and J 0 bases, leaving 9 bases between the germline ends. The CDR3 consists of 16 residues. CDR1 KGHSH and CDR2 LQKENI come from the germline V gene. CDR3 amino acids: CASSPQGGSGANVLTF. CDR3 DNA: TGTGCCAGCTCACCTCAGGGGGGCTCTGGGGCCAACGTCCTGACTTTC.

Sample share makes this clonotype medium-sized. This chain uses TRBV23-1 with TRBJ2-7, with 8 bases identical to TRBD1. TRBV23-1 qualifies as an ORF whose function is uncertain. The V gene end was trimmed by 2 bases and the J gene end by 4 bases; junction bases not matched to a gene: 10. CDR3 length: 16 residues. This CDR3 is CASSQPSGQGLYEQYV. In DNA form, the CDR3 reads TGCGCCAGCAGTCAACCATCAGGACAGGGCCTTTACGAGCAGTACGTC.

This clonotype has more than one count but fewer than ten. The chain is built from TRBV7-9 and TRBJ2-5; TRBD1 or TRBD2 may be the D gene (5 bases each). V lost 5 bases and J lost 5, with 21 bases in between. The CDR3 consists of 16 residues. Germline V CDR1 and CDR2: SEHNR, FQNEAQ (reference sequence). CDR3 nucleotides: TGTGCCAGCAGCCGACTACGGGGACCCGTAGGCGAGACCCAGTACTTC. Its translation is CASSRLRGPVGETQYF.

This clonotype was picked up many times. The rearrangement links TRBV7-2 to TRBJ2-1, with D hard to call. Trimming took 7 bases from V and 1 from J, leaving 5 bases between them. From germline, CDR1 is SGHTA and CDR2 FQGNSA. The CDR3 has 12 amino acids. For the CDR3, the DNA is TGTGCCAGCATCGTATCCTACAATGAGCAGTTCTTC. It yields the protein CASIVSYNEQFF.

This clonotype is termed medium-sized. The V gene is TRBV19, the J gene TRBJ2-3; TRBD2 is a possible D gene (5 bases). V was pared by 5 bases and J by 5 bases, with 8 bases between. This CDR3 spans 12 amino acids. The V gene's germline CDR1 is LNHDA and CDR2 SQIVND (reference sequence). The CDR3 loop reads CASSEGGDTQYF. CDR3 nucleotides: TGTGCCAGTAGTGAGGGTGGAGATACGCAGTATTTT.

Sample share makes this clonotype medium-sized (0.01 to 0.1%). The rearrangement links TRBV4-3 to TRBJ1-2, with 7 bases aligning to TRBD1. CDR1 is LGHNA and CDR2 is YSLEER in the germline V gene. Trimming took 4 bases from V and 1 from J; bases not matched to a gene: 9. The CDR3 is 16 residues long. The CDR3 DNA sequence: TGCGCCAGCAGCCCCCAAATGACAGGGATTAACTATGGCTACACCTTC. The encoded protein is CASSPQMTGINYGYTF.

This clonotype was observed at least ten times. The rearrangement joins TRBV7-9 to TRBJ2-5; unclear D gene. V lost 4 bases and J 0 bases, leaving 3 bases between the germline ends. The CDR3 runs 12 residues. The germline V gene encodes CDR1 SEHNR and CDR2 FQNEAQ (reference sequence). The CDR3 nucleotides read TGTGCCAGCAGCTCCTACCAAGAGACCCAGTACTTC. Protein sequence: CASSSYQETQYF. The entire variable domain, with the rest obtained from reference TRBV7-9 and TRBJ2-5, is as follows: DTGVSQNPRHKITKRGQNVTFRCDPISEHNRLYWYRQTLGQGPEFLTYFQNEAQLEKSRLLSDRFSAERPKGSFSTLEIQRTEQGDSAMYLCASSSYQETQYFGPGTRLLVL.

This clonotype appeared many times. The chain joins TRBV10-3 to TRBJ1-3; D is unresolved. The ends were cut back, 0 bases at V and 0 bases at J, with 12 bases in the middle. This CDR3 spans 17 amino acids. CDR1 and CDR2 (germline): ENHRY, SYGVKD. This CDR3 is CAISESPWTRSGNTIYF. The CDR3 DNA sequence: TGTGCCATCAGTGAGTCGCCATGGACCCGCTCTGGAAACACCATATATTTT.

This clonotype turned up a few times. This rearrangement joins TRBV12-3 or TRBV12-4 to TRBJ2-1; D assignment may be TRBD1 or TRBD2 (6 bases each). Trimming shortened V by 5 bases and J by 8 bases, and 22 bases separated the two germline ends. The length of the CDR3 is 16 residues. The CDR3 sequence is CASSPYGQRAKDEQFF. The CDR3 bases are TGTGCCAGCAGTCCATATGGACAGCGGGCAAAGGATGAGCAGTTCTTC.

In its sample, this clonotype is medium-sized. The V gene is TRBV11-2, the J gene TRBJ2-2; 10 bases fit TRBD2. The CDR3 totals 17 residues. The germline V gene has CDR1 SGHAT and CDR2 FQNNGV. Unmatched junction bases numbered 14, after V lost 5 bases and J lost 8 bases. Here the CDR3 DNA reads TGTGCCAGCAGCCCGGCGAGCGGGAGGGCCGCGGCGGGGGAGCTGTTTTTT. As protein: CASSPASGRAAAGELFF.

This clonotype was seen a few times. The chain has TRBV2 and TRBJ1-5, with 9 positions matching TRBD1. Unmatched junction bases numbered 10, after V lost 5 bases and J lost 8 bases. The CDR3 extends over 15 amino acids. Per germline, CDR1 SNHLY and CDR2 FYNNEI. As DNA, the CDR3 is TGTGCCAGCAGTAGCACAGGGGGCAGCGGGGAGCCCCAGCATTTT. This gives the protein CASSSTGGSGEPQHF. Variable domain in full (rest from reference TRBV2 and TRBJ1-5): EPEVTQTPSHQVTQMGQEVILRCVPISNHLYFYWYRQILGQKVEFLVSFYNNEISEKSEIFDDQFSVERPDGSNFTLKIRSTKLEDSAMYFCASSSTGGSGEPQHFGDGTRLSIL.

In its sample, this clonotype was seen many times. The rearrangement links TRBV25-1 to TRBJ2-2, with 8 bases lining up with TRBD2. V lost 7 bases and J lost 1; bases outside the gene matches: 11. CDR1 is MGHDK, CDR2 SYGVNS, per germline. The CDR3 sequence is 17 residues long. The CDR3 nucleotides are TGTGCCAGCAACCAACCCGGGAGGGGCAGGAACACCGGGGAGCTGTTTTTT. Translating gives CASNQPGRGRNTGELFF.

Ten or more counts support this clonotype. The rearrangement links TRBV5-1 to TRBJ2-5; 7 nucleotides align to TRBD2. Germline V gives CDR1 SGHRS, CDR2 YFSETQ. V shed 4 bases and J 2 bases; nucleotides not matched to a gene: 8. This CDR3 is 15 amino acids long. The CDR3 bases are TGCGCCAGCAGCAACCGGGACTACGCACAAGAGACCCAGTACTTC. It is translated as CASSNRDYAQETQYF.

The chain couples TRBV3-1 to TRBJ1-4, with 7 bases lining up with TRBD1. CDR1 and CDR2 from the germline V gene are LGHDT and YNNKEL (reference sequence). Germline trimming cut 2 bases from V and 5 bases from J; bases unmatched to any gene: 8. The CDR3 totals 16 residues. In nucleotides, the CDR3 is TGTGCCAGCAGCCAACCGGGACAGCTTACCAATGAAAAACTGTTTTTT. Translating it yields CASSQPGQLTNEKLFF.

This clonotype was picked up many times. V is TRBV28 and J is TRBJ1-2; D may be TRBD1 (5 bases). Per germline, CDR1 MDHEN and CDR2 SYDVKM. This CDR3 has 12 residues. Trimming removed 5 bases at V and 8 bases at J, with 12 bases between. CDR3 DNA: TGTGCCAGCAGTCAAAAAGGGGTCGGCTACACCTTC. Translating gives CASSQKGVGYTF.

This clonotype appeared many times. A much more abundant neighbour one base away suggests this may be a read error. The rearrangement links TRBV5-4 to TRBJ2-1; 9 bases match TRBD2. The CDR3 has 15 residues. Germline CDR1 SGHNT, CDR2 YYREEE (reference sequence). CDR3 bases: TGTGTCAGCAGCTTGGGGCTAGCGGGGCGGAATGAGCAGTTCTTC. It encodes CVSSLGLAGRNEQFF.

The table lists this clonotype with a few counts. The J gene is TRBJ2-6, the V gene TRBV30; perhaps D is TRBD1 or TRBD2 (5 bases each). Per germline, CDR1 GTSNPN and CDR2 SVGIG (reference sequence). V was cut by 4 bases and J by 1 base, with 14 bases left in between. This CDR3 comprises 16 residues. The CDR3 protein is CAWNRIEGSGANVLTF. The DNA for the CDR3 is TGTGCCTGGAACAGGATTGAGGGGTCTGGGGCCAACGTCCTGACTTTC. Looking up the rest from reference TRBV30 and TRBJ2-6 gives the full variable domain: SQTIHQWPATLVQPVGSPLSLECTVEGTSNPNLYWYRQAAGRGLQLLFYSVGIGQISSEVPQNLSASRPQDRQFILSSKKLLLSDSGFYLCAWNRIEGSGANVLTFGAGSRLTVL.

This clonotype is medium-sized by share. The gene calls are TRBV15 and TRBJ1-2; no reliable D call. CDR1 and CDR2 from the germline V gene are LNHNV and YYDKDF (reference sequence). The CDR3 has 13 amino acids. V lost 5 bases and J 2 bases, leaving 9 bases between the germline ends. In nucleotides, the CDR3 is TGTGCCACCAGCGACGGAGTGAACTATGGCTACACCTTC. It encodes CATSDGVNYGYTF.

This clonotype is judged medium-sized. The rearrangement uses TRBV6-5 and TRBJ2-1; no definite D call. Germline V lookup: CDR1 MNHEY, CDR2 SVGAGI. CDR3 length: 18 residues. Trimming shortened V by 2 bases and J by 0 bases, and 17 bases separated the two germline ends. CDR3 sequence: CASSYPLRAFSSYNEQFF. In nucleotides, the CDR3 is TGTGCCAGCAGTTACCCTTTAAGAGCGTTTAGCTCCTACAATGAGCAGTTCTTC.

This clonotype is labeled as medium-sized (0.01 to 0.1%). The V gene is TRBV29-1, the J gene TRBJ2-1; D remains unclear. The CDR3 extends over 10 amino acids. The ends were cut back, 6 bases at V and 10 bases at J, with 10 bases in the middle. Germline V gives CDR1 SQVTM, CDR2 ANQGSEA. Here the CDR3 reads CSVLVGEQFF. Here the CDR3 DNA reads TGCAGCGTCCTGGTTGGGGAGCAGTTCTTC.

This clonotype was counted ten times or more. The rearrangement links TRBV11-2 to TRBJ2-3; weak D call: TRBD2 (9 bases). Trimming stripped 5 bases from V and 2 bases from J, with 20 bases between. Germline V gene lookup returns CDR1 SGHAT and CDR2 FQNNGV. The CDR3 is 17 amino acids. As DNA, the CDR3 is TGTGCCAGCAGCCCAGGGGGCAGCGGGGGGTACACAGATACGCAGTATTTT. Encoded protein: CASSPGGSGGYTDTQYF.

The V call is TRBV9, the J call TRBJ2-1; TRBD1 might be the D (6 bases). Germline CDR1 is SGDLS and CDR2 is YYNGEE. The V and J ends lost 4 bases and 10 bases respectively, with 9 bases between them. CDR3 size: 11 residues. CDR3 nucleotides: TGTGCCAGCAGCATCGACAGGGAGCAGTTCTTC. Translating it yields CASSIDREQFF.

This clonotype showed up many times. The gene calls are TRBV6-2 or TRBV6-3 and TRBJ2-5, with 10 bases that match TRBD2. Looked up from germline, CDR1 is MNHEY and CDR2 is SVGEGT. CDR3 length equals 15 residues. The V segment lost 5 bases and the J segment 6 bases; nucleotides outside the gene matches: 9. This chain's CDR3 is CASSRIWGLAKTQYF. The CDR3 DNA reads TGTGCCAGCAGTAGGATTTGGGGACTAGCGAAGACCCAGTACTTC.

This clonotype was seen many times. The chain combines TRBV7-2 with TRBJ1-6; weak D call: TRBD1 (6 bases). CDR1 and CDR2 (germline): SGHTA, FQGNSA. Trimming stripped 4 bases from V and 10 bases from J, with 14 bases between. This CDR3 is built from 14 residues. The CDR3 spells CASSSQGSKSPLHF. The CDR3, as DNA: TGTGCCAGCAGCTCACAGGGTAGTAAGTCACCCCTCCACTTT.

By sample share, this clonotype is medium-sized. This chain uses TRBV29-1 with TRBJ2-2, with D possibly matching TRBD2 (7 bases). Germline assignment: CDR1 SQVTM and CDR2 ANQGSEA. This CDR3 contains 15 residues. Trimming removed 0 bases at V and 9 bases at J, with 17 bases between. The CDR3 sequence is CSVEDASRGGRELFF. The CDR3 DNA reads TGCAGCGTTGAAGATGCGTCAAGGGGGGGCCGGGAGCTGTTTTTT.